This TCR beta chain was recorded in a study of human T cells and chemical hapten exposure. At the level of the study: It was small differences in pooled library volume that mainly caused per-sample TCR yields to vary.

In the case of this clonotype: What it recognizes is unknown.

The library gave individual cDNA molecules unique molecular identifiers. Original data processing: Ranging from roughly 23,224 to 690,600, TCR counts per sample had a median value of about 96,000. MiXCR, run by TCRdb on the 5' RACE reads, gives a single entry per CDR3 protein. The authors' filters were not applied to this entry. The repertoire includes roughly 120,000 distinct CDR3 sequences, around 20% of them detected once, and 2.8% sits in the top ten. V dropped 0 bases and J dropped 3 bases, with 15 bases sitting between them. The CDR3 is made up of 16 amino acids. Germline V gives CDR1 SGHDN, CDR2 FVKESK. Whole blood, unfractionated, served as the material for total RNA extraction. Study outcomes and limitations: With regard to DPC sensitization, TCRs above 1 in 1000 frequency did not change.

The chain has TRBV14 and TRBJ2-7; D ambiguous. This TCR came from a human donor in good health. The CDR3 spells CASSQDKGFTFYEQYF. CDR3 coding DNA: TGTGCCAGCAGCCAAGATAAGGGTTTTACCTTCTACGAGCAGTACTTC. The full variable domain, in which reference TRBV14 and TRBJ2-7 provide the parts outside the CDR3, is EAGVTQFPSHSVIEKGQTVTLRCDPISGHDNLYWYRRVMGKEIKFLLHFVKESKQDESGMPNNRFLAERTGGTYSTLKVQPAELEDSGVYFCASSQDKGFTFYEQYFGPGTRLTVT.